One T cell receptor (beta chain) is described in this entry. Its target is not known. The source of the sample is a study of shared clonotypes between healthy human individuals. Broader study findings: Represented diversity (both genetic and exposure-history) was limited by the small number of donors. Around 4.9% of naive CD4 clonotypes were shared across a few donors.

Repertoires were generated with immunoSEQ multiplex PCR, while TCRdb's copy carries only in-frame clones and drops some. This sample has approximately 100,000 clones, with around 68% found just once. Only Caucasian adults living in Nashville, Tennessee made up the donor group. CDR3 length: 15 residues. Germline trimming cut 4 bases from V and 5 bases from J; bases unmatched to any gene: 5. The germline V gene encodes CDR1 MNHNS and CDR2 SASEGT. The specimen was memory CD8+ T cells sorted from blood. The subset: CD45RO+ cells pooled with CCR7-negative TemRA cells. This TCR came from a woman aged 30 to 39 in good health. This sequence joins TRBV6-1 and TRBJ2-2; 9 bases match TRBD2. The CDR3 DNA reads TGTGCCAGCAGTGTCTTAGCGGGAGCGACCGGGGAGCTGTTTTTT. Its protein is CASSVLAGATGELFF.